The T cell receptor (beta chain) under discussion was sequenced for a study of identical twins. TCRdb reprocessed the 5' RACE reads with MiXCR, giving one entry per CDR3 protein. Seen here are around 480,000 distinct CDR3 sequences, around an eighth observed once, and the top ten hold 0.95% to 1%. V lost 0 bases, J lost 2 bases, and 10 bases lay in between. Germline V CDR1 and CDR2: SGHDN, FVKESK. This CDR3 region has 16 residues. These data also featured in a second study, about yellow fever vaccine responses in identical twins.

The sample was CD4+ T cells sorted from blood. V and J are TRBV14 and TRBJ2-2; D is unclear. The source of this sequence is a woman aged 18-29 years in good health. As DNA, the CDR3 is TGTGCCAGCAGCCAAGAATTACCCAGAAACACCGGGGAGCTGTTTTTT. Protein product: CASSQELPRNTGELFF. The full variable domain, rest sourced from reference TRBV14 and TRBJ2-2, is EAGVTQFPSHSVIEKGQTVTLRCDPISGHDNLYWYRRVMGKEIKFLLHFVKESKQDESGMPNNRFLAERTGGTYSTLKVQPAELEDSGVYFCASSQELPRNTGELFFGEGSRLTVL.